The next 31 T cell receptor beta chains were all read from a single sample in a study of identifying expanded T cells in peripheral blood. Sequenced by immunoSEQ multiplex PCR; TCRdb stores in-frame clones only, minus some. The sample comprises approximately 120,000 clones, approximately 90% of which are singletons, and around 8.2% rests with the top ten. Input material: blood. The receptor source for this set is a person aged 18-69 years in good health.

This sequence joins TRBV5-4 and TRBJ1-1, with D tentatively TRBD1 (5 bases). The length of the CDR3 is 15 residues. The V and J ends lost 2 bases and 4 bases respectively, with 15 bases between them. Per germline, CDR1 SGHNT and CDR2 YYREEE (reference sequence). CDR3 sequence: CASSFQGFGSTEAFF. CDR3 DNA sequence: TGTGCCAGCAGCTTTCAGGGTTTTGGGTCCACTGAAGCTTTCTTT.

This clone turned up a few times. CDR3 DNA sequence: TGCAGCGTTATAAGGTACTTAGGGGCTGAGCAGTTCTTC. It encodes CSVIRYLGAEQFF. The V and J genes are TRBV29-1 and TRBJ2-1; D is possibly TRBD1 (5 bases). Germline-derived CDR1 and CDR2 are SQVTM and ANQGSEA. The V end was cut by 5 bases, the J end by 9 bases, with 17 bases between. This CDR3 is 13 amino acids long.

CDR3 sequence reads: CASSPGTGGRAEAFF. Written as DNA, the CDR3 is TGTGCCAGCAGTCCCGGGACAGGGGGCAGGGCTGAAGCTTTCTTT. The rearrangement uses TRBV6-5 and TRBJ1-1, with 12 bases matching TRBD1. The CDR3 runs to 15 residues. Germline CDR1 is MNHEY and CDR2 is SVGAGI. After removal of 5 bases from V and 6 bases from J, the junction contained 7 bases not matched to a gene.

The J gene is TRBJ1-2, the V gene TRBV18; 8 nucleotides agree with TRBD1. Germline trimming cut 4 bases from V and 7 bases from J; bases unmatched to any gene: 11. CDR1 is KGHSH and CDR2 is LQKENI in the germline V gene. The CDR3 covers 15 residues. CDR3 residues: CASSLGTGDLRGYTF. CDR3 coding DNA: TGTGCCAGCTCACTTGGGACAGGCGATCTGCGTGGCTACACCTTC.

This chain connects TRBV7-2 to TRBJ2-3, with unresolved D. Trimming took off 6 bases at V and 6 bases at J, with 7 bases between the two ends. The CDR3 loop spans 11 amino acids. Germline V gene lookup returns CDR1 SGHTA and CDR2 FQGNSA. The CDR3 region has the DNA TGTGCCAGCAGTTTTGGGGATACGCAGTATTTT. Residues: CASSFGDTQYF.

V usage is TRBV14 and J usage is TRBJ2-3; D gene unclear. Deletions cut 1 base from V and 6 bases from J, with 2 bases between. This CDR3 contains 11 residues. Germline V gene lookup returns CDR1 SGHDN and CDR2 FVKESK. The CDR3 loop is CASSQGDTQYF. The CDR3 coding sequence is TGTGCCAGCAGCCAAGGGGATACGCAGTATTTT.

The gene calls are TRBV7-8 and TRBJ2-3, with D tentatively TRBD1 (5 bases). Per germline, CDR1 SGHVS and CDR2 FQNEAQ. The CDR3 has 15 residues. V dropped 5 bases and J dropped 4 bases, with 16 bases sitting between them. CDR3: CASSPRQGSADTQYF. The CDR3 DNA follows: TGTGCCAGCAGCCCAAGGCAGGGAAGTGCAGATACGCAGTATTTT.

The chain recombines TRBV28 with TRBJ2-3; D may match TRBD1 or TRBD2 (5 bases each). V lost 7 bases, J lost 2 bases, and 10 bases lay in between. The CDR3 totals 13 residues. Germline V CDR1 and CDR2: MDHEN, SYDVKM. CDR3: CASKRGVTDTQYF. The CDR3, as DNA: TGTGCCAGCAAGAGAGGGGTCACAGATACGCAGTATTTT. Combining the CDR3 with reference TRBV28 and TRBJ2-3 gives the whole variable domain DVKVTQSSRYLVKRTGEKVFLECVQDMDHENMFWYRQDPGLGLRLIYFSYDVKMKEKGDIPEGYSVSREKKERFSLILESASTNQTSMYLCASKRGVTDTQYFGPGTRLTVL.

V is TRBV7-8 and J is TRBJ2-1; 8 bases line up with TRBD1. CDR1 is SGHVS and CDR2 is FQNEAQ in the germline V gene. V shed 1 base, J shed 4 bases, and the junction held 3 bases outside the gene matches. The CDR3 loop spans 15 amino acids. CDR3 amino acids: CASSLGQGRYNEQFF. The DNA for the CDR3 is TGTGCCAGCAGCTTAGGACAGGGGAGATACAATGAGCAGTTCTTC.

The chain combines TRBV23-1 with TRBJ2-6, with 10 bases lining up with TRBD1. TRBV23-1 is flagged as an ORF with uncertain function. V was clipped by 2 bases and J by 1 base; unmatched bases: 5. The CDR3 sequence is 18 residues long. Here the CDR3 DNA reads TGCGCCAGCAGTCAACGGGACAGGGGATCATCTGGGGCCAACGTCCTGACTTTC. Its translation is CASSQRDRGSSGANVLTF.

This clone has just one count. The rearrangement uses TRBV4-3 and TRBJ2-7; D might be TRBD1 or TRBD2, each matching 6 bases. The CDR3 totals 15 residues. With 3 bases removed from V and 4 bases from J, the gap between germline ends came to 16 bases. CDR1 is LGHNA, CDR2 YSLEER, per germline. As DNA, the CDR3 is TGCGCCAGCAGCCAGTATAACGGGGGCGGATACGAGCAGTACTTC. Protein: CASSQYNGGGYEQYF.

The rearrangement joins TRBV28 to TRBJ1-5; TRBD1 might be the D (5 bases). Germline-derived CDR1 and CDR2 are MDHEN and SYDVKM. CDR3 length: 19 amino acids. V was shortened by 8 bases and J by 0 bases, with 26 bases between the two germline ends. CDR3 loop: CASRGPTETTPLSNQPQHF. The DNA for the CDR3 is TGTGCCAGCCGTGGACCGACAGAAACTACACCGCTTAGCAATCAGCCCCAGCATTTT.

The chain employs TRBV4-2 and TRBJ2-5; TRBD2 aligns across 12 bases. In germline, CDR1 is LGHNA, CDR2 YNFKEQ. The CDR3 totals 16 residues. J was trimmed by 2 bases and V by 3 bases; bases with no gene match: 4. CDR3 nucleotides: TGTGCCAGCAGCCAGTCTAGCGGGAGGGGTCAAGAGACCCAGTACTTC. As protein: CASSQSSGRGQETQYF.

The CDR3 region is CASSLDRAAQRGYTF. In nucleotides, the CDR3 is TGTGCCAGCAGCTTAGATCGGGCGGCGCAGCGGGGCTACACCTTC. This rearrangement joins TRBV7-2 to TRBJ1-2; D unclear. Germline CDR1 is SGHTA and CDR2 is FQGNSA. The CDR3 extends over 15 amino acids. V lost 1 base and J lost 8, with 17 bases in between.

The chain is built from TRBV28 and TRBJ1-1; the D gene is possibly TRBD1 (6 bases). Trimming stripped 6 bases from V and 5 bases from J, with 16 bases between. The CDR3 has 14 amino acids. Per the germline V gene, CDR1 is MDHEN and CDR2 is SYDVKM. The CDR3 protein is CASRILQGRTEAFF. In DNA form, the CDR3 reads TGTGCCAGCAGGATTTTACAGGGCAGGACTGAAGCTTTCTTT.

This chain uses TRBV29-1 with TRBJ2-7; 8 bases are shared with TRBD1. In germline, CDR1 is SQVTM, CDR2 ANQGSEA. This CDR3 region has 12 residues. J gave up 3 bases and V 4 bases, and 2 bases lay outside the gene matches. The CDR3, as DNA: TGCAGCGTTGGTACAGGGGGCTACGAGCAGTACTTC. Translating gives CSVGTGGYEQYF.

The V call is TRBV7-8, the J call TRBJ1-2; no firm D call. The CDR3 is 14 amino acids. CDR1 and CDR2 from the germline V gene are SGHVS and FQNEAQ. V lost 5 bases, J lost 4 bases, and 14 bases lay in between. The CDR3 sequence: CASSNTEGVYGYTF. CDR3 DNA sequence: TGTGCCAGCAGCAACACCGAGGGAGTCTATGGCTACACCTTC.

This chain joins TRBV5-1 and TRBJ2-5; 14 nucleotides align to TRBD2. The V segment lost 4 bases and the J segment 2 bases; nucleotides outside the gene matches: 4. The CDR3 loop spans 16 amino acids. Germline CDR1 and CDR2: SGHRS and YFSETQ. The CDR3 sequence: CASSLGTSGRQETQYF. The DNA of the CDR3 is TGCGCCAGCAGCCTTGGGACTAGCGGGAGACAAGAGACCCAGTACTTC.

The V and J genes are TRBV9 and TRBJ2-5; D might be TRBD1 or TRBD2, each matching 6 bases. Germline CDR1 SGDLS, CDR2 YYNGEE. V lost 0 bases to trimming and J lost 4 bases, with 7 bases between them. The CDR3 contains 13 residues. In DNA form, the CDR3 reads TGTGCCAGCAGCGTAGAGGGGGGAGAGACCCAGTACTTC. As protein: CASSVEGGETQYF. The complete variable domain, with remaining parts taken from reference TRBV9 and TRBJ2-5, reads DSGVTQTPKHLITATGQRVTLRCSPRSGDLSVYWYQQSLDQGLQFLIQYYNGEERAKGNILERFSAQQFPDLHSELNLSSLELGDSALYFCASSVEGGETQYFGPGTRLLVL.

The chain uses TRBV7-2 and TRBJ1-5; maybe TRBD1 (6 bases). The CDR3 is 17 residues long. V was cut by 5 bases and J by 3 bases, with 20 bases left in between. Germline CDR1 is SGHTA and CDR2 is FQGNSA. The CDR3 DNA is TGTGCCAGCAGCCTCCCTGTAGGTGGGGGCCCCAATCAGCCCCAGCATTTT. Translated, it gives CASSLPVGGGPNQPQHF.

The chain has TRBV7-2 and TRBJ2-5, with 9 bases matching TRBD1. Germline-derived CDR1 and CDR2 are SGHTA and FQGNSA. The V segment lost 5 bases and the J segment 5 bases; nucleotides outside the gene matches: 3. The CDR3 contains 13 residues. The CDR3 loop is CASSATGGETQYF. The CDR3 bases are TGTGCCAGCAGCGCGACAGGGGGGGAGACCCAGTACTTC.

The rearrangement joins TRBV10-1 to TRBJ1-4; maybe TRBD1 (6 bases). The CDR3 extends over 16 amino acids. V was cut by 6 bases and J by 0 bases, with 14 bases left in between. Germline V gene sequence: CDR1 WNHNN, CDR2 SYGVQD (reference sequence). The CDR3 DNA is TGCGCCAGCAGCCCTGGGACAAGAACAACTAATGAAAAACTGTTTTTT. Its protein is CASSPGTRTTNEKLFF.

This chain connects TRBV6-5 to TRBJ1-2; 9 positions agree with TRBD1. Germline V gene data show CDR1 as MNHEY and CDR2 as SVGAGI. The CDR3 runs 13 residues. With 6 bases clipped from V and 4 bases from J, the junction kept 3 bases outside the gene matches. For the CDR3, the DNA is TGTGCCAGCAGCCGGGACAGGGCCTATGGCTACACCTTC. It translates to CASSRDRAYGYTF.

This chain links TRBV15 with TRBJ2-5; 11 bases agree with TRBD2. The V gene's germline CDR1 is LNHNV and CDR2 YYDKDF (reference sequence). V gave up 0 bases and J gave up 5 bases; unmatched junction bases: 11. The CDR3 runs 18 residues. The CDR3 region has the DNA TGTGCCACCAGCAGAGATACGAGGCTAGCGGGGGGTAAGGAGACCCAGTACTTC. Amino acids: CATSRDTRLAGGKETQYF.

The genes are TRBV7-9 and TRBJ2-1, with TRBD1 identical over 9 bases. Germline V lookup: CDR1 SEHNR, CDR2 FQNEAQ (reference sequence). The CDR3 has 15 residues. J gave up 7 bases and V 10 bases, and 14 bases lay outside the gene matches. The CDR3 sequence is CAIPPGQGYNNEQFF. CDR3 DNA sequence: TGTGCCATCCCTCCGGGACAGGGATATAATAATGAGCAGTTCTTC.

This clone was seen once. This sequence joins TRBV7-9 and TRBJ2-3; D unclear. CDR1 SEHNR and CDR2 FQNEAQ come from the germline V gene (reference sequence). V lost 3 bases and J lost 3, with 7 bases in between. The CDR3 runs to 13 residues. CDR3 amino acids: CASSFTGTDTQYF. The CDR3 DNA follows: TGTGCCAGCAGCTTCACCGGTACAGATACGCAGTATTTT.

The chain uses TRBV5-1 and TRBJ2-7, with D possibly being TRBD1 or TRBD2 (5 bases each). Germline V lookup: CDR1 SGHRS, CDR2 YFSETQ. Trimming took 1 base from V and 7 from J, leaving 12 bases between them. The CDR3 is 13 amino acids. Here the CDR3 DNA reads TGCGCCAGCAGCTTGCAAGGGACCCGGGAGCAGTACTTC. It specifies CASSLQGTREQYF.

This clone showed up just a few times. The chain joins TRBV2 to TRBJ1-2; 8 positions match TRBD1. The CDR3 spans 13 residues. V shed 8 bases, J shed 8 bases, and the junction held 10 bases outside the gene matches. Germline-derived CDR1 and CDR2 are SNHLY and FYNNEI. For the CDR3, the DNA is TGTGCCAGCCCCACCAGGGGGCCGGCGGGCTACACCTTC. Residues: CASPTRGPAGYTF.

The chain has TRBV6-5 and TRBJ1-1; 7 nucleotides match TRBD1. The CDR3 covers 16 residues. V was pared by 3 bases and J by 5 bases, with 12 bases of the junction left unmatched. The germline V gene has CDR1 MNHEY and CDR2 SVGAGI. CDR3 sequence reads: CASSYGLGQFQTEAFF. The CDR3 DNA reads TGTGCCAGCAGTTATGGGCTGGGACAGTTTCAAACTGAAGCTTTCTTT.

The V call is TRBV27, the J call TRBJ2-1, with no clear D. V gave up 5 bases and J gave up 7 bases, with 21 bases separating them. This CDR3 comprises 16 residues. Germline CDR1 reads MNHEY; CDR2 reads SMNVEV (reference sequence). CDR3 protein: CASSTTTLPLGNEQFF. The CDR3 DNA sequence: TGTGCCAGCAGTACTACTACACTGCCCCTAGGAAATGAGCAGTTCTTC.

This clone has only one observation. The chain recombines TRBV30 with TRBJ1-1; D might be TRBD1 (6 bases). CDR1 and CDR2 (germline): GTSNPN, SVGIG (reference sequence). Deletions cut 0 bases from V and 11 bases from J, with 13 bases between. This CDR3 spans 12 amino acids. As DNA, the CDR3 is TGTGCCTGGAGTGTTTTAGGGGGAATCGCTTTCTTT. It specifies CAWSVLGGIAFF.